The entry below gives a single T cell receptor (beta chain) sequence along with its context. Seattle cases were enrolled at active infection and followed longitudinally. Germline loops: CDR1 SEHNR, CDR2 FQNEAQ (reference sequence). The V end was cut by 0 bases, the J end by 10 bases, with 10 bases between. The CDR3 runs 13 residues. Clones were read by immunoSEQ multiplex PCR, and TCRdb kept only the in-frame ones, dropping some. This sample has 210,000 or so clones, with approximately 80% found just once. The entry originates in a study of blood T cell repertoires in COVID-19. Study details: The United States, Italy and Spain were the sources of the acute and convalescent COVID-19 samples. In each case, the material was cDNA or gDNA derived from T cells, B-cell-depleted T cells, or PBMCs.

The chain employs TRBV7-9 and TRBJ2-1; D perhaps matches TRBD2 (5 bases). The receptor was isolated from a woman of 80 years or more with COVID-19, enrolled during active disease. The specimen was peripheral blood. The CDR3 DNA sequence: TGTGCCAGCAGCTTAGCGGTGGGAGAGGAGCAGTTCTTC. Its translation: CASSLAVGEEQFF.